These 23 T cell receptor beta chains came from one sample sequenced in a study of T-cell reconstitution after alpha-beta-depleted transplantation in children. It was with unique molecular identifiers that the TCRbeta library was prepared. TCRdb passed the PCR reads through MiXCR, listing each CDR3 protein once. This table has about 130,000 distinct CDR3 sequences, 9.7% appearing once. The sequenced sample was PBMCs, mostly from graft donor cells, obtained 180 days after TCRalphabeta/CD19-depleted stem cell transplant. The receptors stem from a girl under three years old who had a stem cell transplant for combined immunodeficiency, so the T cells may come from the graft donor.

This clonotype appeared a few times. The rearrangement links TRBV5-6 to TRBJ2-2; D gene ambiguous. Germline V gene sequence: CDR1 SGHDT, CDR2 YYEEEE. Trimming shortened V by 2 bases and J by 9 bases, and 11 bases separated the two germline ends. This CDR3 region has 13 residues. The CDR3 region is CASSFWTARELFF. The CDR3 nucleotides are TGTGCCAGCAGCTTCTGGACCGCCCGGGAGCTGTTTTTT.

This clonotype was found many times. This chain connects TRBV29-1 to TRBJ2-7; D might be TRBD1 or TRBD2, each matching 5 bases. CDR1 and CDR2 from the germline V gene are SQVTM and ANQGSEA. V was pared by 8 bases and J by 7 bases, with 18 bases between. The CDR3 covers 12 residues. CDR3 DNA: TGCAGCTATATTCGAGGGGCACGGGAGCAGTACTTC. It yields the protein CSYIRGAREQYF.

This clonotype occurred many times. The chain combines TRBV20-1 with TRBJ2-7; D gene ambiguous. The CDR3 runs 11 residues. Germline V gives CDR1 DFQATT, CDR2 SNEGSKA (reference sequence). The V gene lost 1 base and the J gene lost 1 base, with 2 bases spanning the gap. The CDR3 bases are TGCAGTGCTAGAGTTTCCTACGAGCAGTACTTC. Translating it yields CSARVSYEQYF.

This clonotype was counted a few times. The chain combines TRBV7-2 with TRBJ2-7, with D possibly matching TRBD1 (5 bases). Looked up from germline, CDR1 is SGHTA and CDR2 is FQGNSA. The CDR3 is 15 amino acids. V was trimmed by 5 bases and J by 0 bases, leaving 14 bases between them. The CDR3 protein is CASSLNAGLSYEQYF. DNA for the CDR3: TGTGCCAGCAGCCTAAACGCAGGGCTCTCCTACGAGCAGTACTTC.

The rearrangement uses TRBV12-3 or TRBV12-4 and TRBJ2-7; D might be TRBD1 (5 bases). This CDR3 is built from 15 residues. V gave up 3 bases and J gave up 3 bases, with 15 bases separating them. The CDR3 region is CASSLGPVNLYEQYF. The CDR3, as DNA: TGTGCCAGCAGTTTGGGGCCAGTGAACCTCTACGAGCAGTACTTC.

The chain's CDR3 is CSASPDPVGGGYTF. The CDR3 DNA sequence: TGCAGTGCTAGTCCCGACCCGGTCGGCGGAGGCTACACCTTC. V gene TRBV20-1 combines with J gene TRBJ1-2; D is unresolved. The CDR3 totals 14 residues. The germline CDR1 and CDR2 sequences are DFQATT and SNEGSKA (reference sequence). Trimming removed 3 bases at V and 8 bases at J, with 19 bases between.

This clonotype occurred a few times. The chain couples TRBV29-1 to TRBJ2-5; TRBD2 is a possible D gene (5 bases). The V end lost 1 base, the J end lost 3 bases, and 6 bases lay between the germline ends. The CDR3 is made up of 12 amino acids. The germline CDR1 and CDR2 sequences are SQVTM and ANQGSEA. The DNA for the CDR3 is TGCAGCGTTGAAGGGCGGGAAGAGACCCAGTACTTC. Protein sequence: CSVEGREETQYF.

The gene calls are TRBV20-1 and TRBJ2-3; D uncertain. Per the germline V gene, CDR1 is DFQATT and CDR2 is SNEGSKA (reference sequence). Trimming took 3 bases from V and 12 from J, leaving 13 bases between them. The CDR3 loop spans 11 amino acids. CDR3 in amino acids: CSARMASYQYF. The CDR3 coding sequence is TGCAGTGCTAGGATGGCTTCGTATCAGTATTTT.

This clonotype was seen at least ten times. The genes are TRBV15 and TRBJ2-7; D is unresolved. CDR1 LNHNV and CDR2 YYDKDF come from the germline V gene (reference sequence). V was clipped by 1 base and J by 3 bases, with 7 bases between them. This CDR3 region has 13 residues. The DNA for the CDR3 is TGTGCCACCAGCAGAGGCGTGCTCTACGAGCAGTACTTC. It translates to CATSRGVLYEQYF.

This clonotype showed up just a few times. The V gene is TRBV4-3, the J gene TRBJ2-2; 11 bases line up with TRBD2. This CDR3 spans 14 amino acids. Germline values: CDR1 LGHNA, CDR2 YSLEER. V shed 8 bases and J 1 base; nucleotides not matched to a gene: 0. CDR3 protein: CASGTSGNTGELFF. The CDR3 coding sequence is TGCGCCAGCGGGACTAGCGGGAACACCGGGGAGCTGTTTTTT.

The chain combines TRBV3-1 with TRBJ2-3; 7 positions match TRBD2. The CDR3 has 17 residues. Germline V gives CDR1 LGHDT, CDR2 YNNKEL (reference sequence). The ends lost 4 bases at V and 2 bases at J; junction bases unmatched: 12. The CDR3 coding sequence is TGTGCCAGCAGCCCAGAATCGGGAGGACCCTACACAGATACGCAGTATTTT. Translated: CASSPESGGPYTDTQYF.

Note on this clonotype: Just one base apart from a much larger clone, this may be a read error. The V gene is TRBV9, the J gene TRBJ2-7; 7 bases agree with TRBD2. V trimming: 4 bases; J trimming: 2 bases; junction bases outside the gene matches: 6. The CDR3 length is 14 residues. Germline V gives CDR1 SGDLS, CDR2 YYNGEE. For the CDR3, the DNA is TGTGCCAGCAGCCCCAGACTAGCCACCTACGAGCAGTACTTC. Amino acids: CASSPRLATYEQYF.

The chain joins TRBV11-3 to TRBJ2-5; 8 positions match TRBD1. Germline V gene lookup returns CDR1 SGHNT and CDR2 YENEEA. Unmatched junction bases numbered 9, after V lost 4 bases and J lost 5 bases. The CDR3 loop spans 15 amino acids. The CDR3 DNA reads as TGTGCCAGCAGCTACGGGACAGGTCAGGGGGAGACCCAGTACTTC. Protein: CASSYGTGQGETQYF.

This clonotype was observed a few times. This chain connects TRBV20-1 to TRBJ2-5, with D perhaps TRBD1 or TRBD2 (6 bases each). CDR3 size: 13 residues. Trimming removed 2 bases from V and 5 bases from J, with 12 bases in between. Germline V gene sequence: CDR1 DFQATT, CDR2 SNEGSKA (reference sequence). CDR3 sequence reads: CSARKGGEETQYF. The CDR3, as DNA: TGCAGTGCTAGAAAGGGGGGCGAGGAGACCCAGTACTTC.

The V and J genes are TRBV20-1 and TRBJ2-7; 12 bases are shared with TRBD1. The CDR3 sequence is 13 residues long. CDR1 is DFQATT and CDR2 is SNEGSKA in the germline V gene (reference sequence). The J segment lost 5 bases and the V segment lost 5 bases, leaving 4 bases of the junction unmatched. Here the CDR3 reads CSAWDRGLDEQYF. The DNA of the CDR3 is TGCAGTGCTTGGGACAGGGGGCTCGACGAGCAGTACTTC.

In its sample, this clonotype was seen many times. J is TRBJ2-1 and V is TRBV20-1; 13 bases map to TRBD2. Germline V lookup: CDR1 DFQATT, CDR2 SNEGSKA (reference sequence). The CDR3 length is 13 residues. The CDR3 spells CTTLAGGYNEQFF. The CDR3 region has the DNA TGCACCACACTAGCGGGGGGGTACAATGAGCAGTTCTTC.

This chain connects TRBV20-1 to TRBJ2-1, with 9 nucleotides matching TRBD2. Germline-derived CDR1 and CDR2 are DFQATT and SNEGSKA (reference sequence). V shed 7 bases and J 7 bases; nucleotides not matched to a gene: 8. CDR3 size: 13 residues. CDR3 loop: CSVRASGKNEQFF. The CDR3 DNA reads TGCAGTGTCCGGGCTAGCGGGAAGAATGAGCAGTTCTTC.

This clonotype was seen repeatedly, ten times or more. The CDR3 DNA is TGTGCCAGCAGTGCCCCGGGACTAAAGGCCGGGGAGCTGTTTTTT. Encoded protein: CASSAPGLKAGELFF. V is TRBV6-1 and J is TRBJ2-2; 7 bases match TRBD2. Germline V lookup: CDR1 MNHNS, CDR2 SASEGT. J lost 6 bases, V lost 4 bases, and 8 bases had no gene match. This CDR3 has 15 residues.

This clonotype turned up a few times. The chain joins TRBV20-1 to TRBJ2-7, with D hard to call. The V gene's germline CDR1 is DFQATT and CDR2 SNEGSKA (reference sequence). CDR3 length: 11 residues. The CDR3 region has the DNA TGCGCGGCTAAGATTCTTAGCGAGCAGTACTTC. This translates into CAAKILSEQYF.

The rearrangement links TRBV15 to TRBJ2-2, with 8 bases aligning to TRBD2. Germline loops: CDR1 LNHNV, CDR2 YYDKDF (reference sequence). CDR3 size: 15 residues. V trimming: 3 bases; J trimming: 4 bases; junction bases outside the gene matches: 4. DNA for the CDR3: TGTGCCACCAGCAGTGATAGCGGGGCCACCGGGGAGCTGTTTTTT. Encoded protein: CATSSDSGATGELFF.

This clonotype has a handful of counts. This chain connects TRBV20-1 to TRBJ2-7, with D perhaps being TRBD1 or TRBD2 (5 bases each). The germline CDR1 and CDR2 sequences are DFQATT and SNEGSKA (reference sequence). V lost 0 bases, J lost 1 base, and 19 bases lay in between. The CDR3 contains 17 residues. CDR3 sequence (DNA): TGCAGTGCTAGAGAGGGGCTACGACAGCGGAAGTCCTACGAGCAGTACTTC. It yields the protein CSAREGLRQRKSYEQYF.

Many counts were recorded for this clonotype. V gene TRBV7-2 combines with J gene TRBJ2-7; D is undetermined. V gave up 3 bases and J gave up 4 bases, with 13 bases separating them. The CDR3 totals 14 residues. CDR1 and CDR2 (germline): SGHTA, FQGNSA. The CDR3 region has the DNA TGTGCCAGCAGCTTTTCACTGACGGCATACGAGCAGTACTTC. Its translation: CASSFSLTAYEQYF.

The chain is built from TRBV14 and TRBJ2-2; no clear D gene. In germline, CDR1 is SGHDN, CDR2 FVKESK. V was trimmed by 1 base and J by 3 bases, leaving 3 bases between them. This CDR3 is built from 13 residues. The CDR3 spells CASSQVYTGELFF. The CDR3 bases are TGTGCCAGCAGCCAAGTGTACACCGGGGAGCTGTTTTTT.